Listed below are T cell receptor beta chains from one sample, sequenced in a study of CD8 T cells in ankylosing spondylitis. TCRdb used MiXCR to reprocess the 5' RACE reads, holding one entry per CDR3 protein. This sample carries over 400,000 distinct CDR3 sequences, roughly 27% of them seen once, and the ten largest clones take 0.75% to 0.9%. Sequenced material: blood, either unsorted or a sorted T cell fraction (not recorded which). The receptors derive from a male donor with ankylosing spondylitis. Both conserved end residues are part of each CDR3. Fields, in order: CDR3 DNA, CDR3 protein, clone size, V gene, D gene, J gene. The D gene is left open where the match is weak. Expanded clones get a size class; other rows say once, few or many, or leave the size out.

CDR3 DNA: TGTGCCACCAGTGATTTAAAACTAGCAGAAGGCAATGAGCAGTTCTTC
CDR3 protein: CATSDLKLAEGNEQFF
clone size: few
V gene: TRBV24-1
D gene: -
J gene: TRBJ2-1

CDR3 DNA: TGTGCCAGCAGCCGGTCATCTACGAGTGGGCAGTACTTC
CDR3 protein: CASSRSSTSGQYF
clone size: -
V gene: TRBV12-3/TRBV12-4
D gene: -
J gene: TRBJ2-7

CDR3 DNA: TGCAGCGTTGATGGCAGGGCCCCTGGAGGCACAGATACGCAGTATTTT
CDR3 protein: CSVDGRAPGGTDTQYF
clone size: few
V gene: TRBV29-1
D gene: -
J gene: TRBJ2-3

CDR3 DNA: TGTGCCACCAGTGAGCCAGGGAGGGGAAACTACGAGCAGTACTTC
CDR3 protein: CATSEPGRGNYEQYF
clone size: few
V gene: TRBV24-1
D gene: TRBD2
J gene: TRBJ2-7

CDR3 DNA: TGTGCCAGTAGAAGGGGGAGTAGCAATCAGCCCCAGCATTTT
CDR3 protein: CASRRGSSNQPQHF
clone size: -
V gene: TRBV6-1
D gene: -
J gene: TRBJ1-5

CDR3 DNA: TGCAGTGCTTCGGACTTTTCTAGCACAGATACGCAGTATTTT
CDR3 protein: CSASDFSSTDTQYF
clone size: -
V gene: TRBV20-1
D gene: -
J gene: TRBJ2-3

CDR3 DNA: TGTGCCAGCAGCCAAGATGGGCTAGCGGGAGCCCACGGGGAGCTGTTTTTT
CDR3 protein: CASSQDGLAGAHGELFF
clone size: few
V gene: TRBV3-1
D gene: TRBD2
J gene: TRBJ2-2

CDR3 DNA: TGTGCCAGCAGCCAAGGGCCAGGATACGGGGAGCTGTTTTTT
CDR3 protein: CASSQGPGYGELFF
clone size: few
V gene: TRBV3-1
D gene: -
J gene: TRBJ2-2

CDR3 DNA: TGCGCCAGCAGCTCTTCGACTAGCGTTGGTCTTTTGGGGCAGTACTTC
CDR3 protein: CASSSSTSVGLLGQYF
clone size: -
V gene: TRBV5-1
D gene: TRBD2
J gene: TRBJ2-7

CDR3 DNA: TGCAGTGCTAGAGATGGCCGGCAGGGACGTAGCGAGCAGTACTTC
CDR3 protein: CSARDGRQGRSEQYF
clone size: few
V gene: TRBV20-1
D gene: -
J gene: TRBJ2-7

CDR3 DNA: TGCAGCGTTGAAGTTTCTGGTGATGGGAATCAGCCCCAGCATTTT
CDR3 protein: CSVEVSGDGNQPQHF
clone size: -
V gene: TRBV29-1
D gene: -
J gene: TRBJ1-5

CDR3 DNA: TGTGCCAGCAGCTTCGCCGTGACCTACAATGAGCAGTTCTTC
CDR3 protein: CASSFAVTYNEQFF
clone size: -
V gene: TRBV7-2
D gene: -
J gene: TRBJ2-1

CDR3 DNA: TGTGCCAGCAGCTTACGACCGGGACAGCAAAATAATTCACCCCTCCACTTT
CDR3 protein: CASSLRPGQQNNSPLHF
clone size: -
V gene: TRBV11-2
D gene: TRBD1
J gene: TRBJ1-6

CDR3 DNA: TGTGCCAGCATGACGGACAGCTCCTATGGCTACACCTTC
CDR3 protein: CASMTDSSYGYTF
clone size: -
V gene: TRBV2
D gene: -
J gene: TRBJ1-2

CDR3 DNA: TGTGCCAGCAGGGAATGGAACAATGAGCAGTTCTTC
CDR3 protein: CASREWNNEQFF
clone size: -
V gene: TRBV27
D gene: -
J gene: TRBJ2-1

CDR3 DNA: TGCGCCAGCAGCTTGGCCTTTGGGCCCGGCGGGGATACGCAGTATTTT
CDR3 protein: CASSLAFGPGGDTQYF
clone size: -
V gene: TRBV5-1
D gene: -
J gene: TRBJ2-3

CDR3 DNA: TGCAGTGCTTCCGACACTTCCACTGGGGAGCTGTTTTTT
CDR3 protein: CSASDTSTGELFF
clone size: few
V gene: TRBV20-1
D gene: -
J gene: TRBJ2-2

CDR3 DNA: TGTGCCAGCAGCTCCTCCCAGGGAGGAGTGACCAAAAACATTCAGTACTTC
CDR3 protein: CASSSSQGGVTKNIQYF
clone size: few
V gene: TRBV7-2
D gene: -
J gene: TRBJ2-4

CDR3 DNA: TGCAGTGCTAGAGATTTGAGGGGTACTAATGAAAAACTGTTTTTT
CDR3 protein: CSARDLRGTNEKLFF
clone size: few
V gene: TRBV20-1
D gene: -
J gene: TRBJ1-4

CDR3 DNA: TGTGCCAGCAGCTTAGACAGGCCGGGGGCTTTCTTT
CDR3 protein: CASSLDRPGAFF
clone size: few
V gene: TRBV7-9
D gene: -
J gene: TRBJ1-1

CDR3 DNA: TGCAGTGCTAGAGATGGCGGGACTCCTAACAATGAGCAGTTCTTC
CDR3 protein: CSARDGGTPNNEQFF
clone size: -
V gene: TRBV20-1
D gene: -
J gene: TRBJ2-1

CDR3 DNA: TGTGCCAGCTCACCGACTAGGGATGAGCAGTTCTTC
CDR3 protein: CASSPTRDEQFF
clone size: -
V gene: TRBV18
D gene: -
J gene: TRBJ2-1

CDR3 DNA: TGCAGTGCAAAACTAGCGGGAGGCGTTTACAATGAGCAGTTCTTC
CDR3 protein: CSAKLAGGVYNEQFF
clone size: -
V gene: TRBV20-1
D gene: TRBD2
J gene: TRBJ2-1

CDR3 DNA: TGTGCCAGCAGCCTACGTTCAGGGACCCCCGGGGAGCTGTTTTTT
CDR3 protein: CASSLRSGTPGELFF
clone size: few
V gene: TRBV7-8
D gene: -
J gene: TRBJ2-2

CDR3 DNA: TGTGCCAGCAGACGCCGAGAGGGACAGGGATGGGAGACCCAGTACTTC
CDR3 protein: CASRRREGQGWETQYF
clone size: -
V gene: TRBV5-5
D gene: TRBD1
J gene: TRBJ2-5

CDR3 DNA: TGCGCCAGCAGCTTGGAGGGCGCTGAAGCTTTCTTT
CDR3 protein: CASSLEGAEAFF
clone size: -
V gene: TRBV5-1
D gene: -
J gene: TRBJ1-1

CDR3 DNA: TGCAGTGCTAGAGATGATGCGCAGTTCAATCAGCCCCAGCATTTT
CDR3 protein: CSARDDAQFNQPQHF
clone size: -
V gene: TRBV20-1
D gene: -
J gene: TRBJ1-5

CDR3 DNA: TGTGCCAGCTCCCCAGGCCTTTCCTCCGTCTACGAGCAGTACTTC
CDR3 protein: CASSPGLSSVYEQYF
clone size: few
V gene: TRBV18
D gene: -
J gene: TRBJ2-7

CDR3 DNA: TGTGCCAGCAGCCCAGACCTCTATTCACCCCTCCACTTT
CDR3 protein: CASSPDLYSPLHF
clone size: -
V gene: TRBV7-8
D gene: -
J gene: TRBJ1-6

CDR3 DNA: TGTGCCAGCAGCTCATACAGGGTGGGGGTCAATCAGCCCCAGCATTTT
CDR3 protein: CASSSYRVGVNQPQHF
clone size: -
V gene: TRBV7-8
D gene: -
J gene: TRBJ1-5

CDR3 DNA: TGTGCCAGCAGCGACAAGGGGGTGGCTACCCTAGAGGGTGAGCAGTTCTTC
CDR3 protein: CASSDKGVATLEGEQFF
clone size: few
V gene: TRBV12-3/TRBV12-4
D gene: -
J gene: TRBJ2-1

CDR3 DNA: TGTGCCAGCTCACCAACCTCGGGTCCAGATACGCAGTATTTT
CDR3 protein: CASSPTSGPDTQYF
clone size: -
V gene: TRBV18
D gene: -
J gene: TRBJ2-3

CDR3 DNA: TGCAGTGCTAGTTTAGCGGGAGTCTCCTACAATGAGCAGTTCTTC
CDR3 protein: CSASLAGVSYNEQFF
clone size: once
V gene: TRBV20-1
D gene: TRBD2
J gene: TRBJ2-1

CDR3 DNA: TGCAGTGCTAGAGATAGATTAAAGGGGGAGAGTCAGCCCCAGCATTTT
CDR3 protein: CSARDRLKGESQPQHF
clone size: many
V gene: TRBV20-1
D gene: -
J gene: TRBJ1-5

CDR3 DNA: TGTGCCACCAGTGGCGAGGGCTATGGCTACACCTTC
CDR3 protein: CATSGEGYGYTF
clone size: -
V gene: TRBV24-1
D gene: -
J gene: TRBJ1-2

CDR3 DNA: TGTGCCATCAGTGAGCCGAACTCGGGAGATGGCACAGATACGCAGTATTTT
CDR3 protein: CAISEPNSGDGTDTQYF
clone size: many
V gene: TRBV10-3
D gene: -
J gene: TRBJ2-3

CDR3 DNA: TGCGCCAGCAGCTTGGGAAACCTGGCCCCAGTATACTTC
CDR3 protein: CASSLGNLAPVYF
clone size: -
V gene: TRBV5-1
D gene: -
J gene: TRBJ2-5

CDR3 DNA: TGTGCCAGCAGCTTAGGAGGGGACAGCTATGGCTACACCTTC
CDR3 protein: CASSLGGDSYGYTF
clone size: -
V gene: TRBV7-9
D gene: TRBD1
J gene: TRBJ1-2

CDR3 DNA: TGTGCCAGCAGCTTAGTGGGGACAGAAGATAACTATGGCTACACCTTC
CDR3 protein: CASSLVGTEDNYGYTF
clone size: -
V gene: TRBV7-8
D gene: TRBD1
J gene: TRBJ1-2

CDR3 DNA: TGTGCCAGCAGCACGACAGGGGACTCAGGCAATGAGCAGTTCTTC
CDR3 protein: CASSTTGDSGNEQFF
clone size: few
V gene: TRBV28
D gene: TRBD1
J gene: TRBJ2-1

CDR3 DNA: TGTGCCACCAGTGACCTGCGACAGGGTCGATGGGAGACCCAGTACTTC
CDR3 protein: CATSDLRQGRWETQYF
clone size: -
V gene: TRBV24-1
D gene: TRBD1
J gene: TRBJ2-5

CDR3 DNA: TGCAGCGGCGGGACAGGGTACTACGAGCAGTACTTC
CDR3 protein: CSGGTGYYEQYF
clone size: few
V gene: TRBV29-1
D gene: TRBD1
J gene: TRBJ2-7

CDR3 DNA: TGCAGTGCTACCTGGGGGACGGAGCTTTCCTACGAGCAGTACTTC
CDR3 protein: CSATWGTELSYEQYF
clone size: -
V gene: TRBV20-1
D gene: -
J gene: TRBJ2-7

CDR3 DNA: TGTGCCATCAGTGAGTTTCCTAGCGCTAACACCGGGGAGCTGTTTTTT
CDR3 protein: CAISEFPSANTGELFF
clone size: -
V gene: TRBV10-3
D gene: -
J gene: TRBJ2-2

CDR3 DNA: TGCGCCAGCAGCCTGGTAGGCCATAATGAGCAGTTCTTC
CDR3 protein: CASSLVGHNEQFF
clone size: few
V gene: TRBV5-1
D gene: -
J gene: TRBJ2-1

CDR3 DNA: TGCAGTGCTAGCGGGGCTCGCTATGGCTACATCTTC
CDR3 protein: CSASGARYGYIF
clone size: -
V gene: TRBV20-1
D gene: -
J gene: TRBJ1-2

CDR3 DNA: TGCAGTGCTCCAACCCAGGGGGGGTCCGGGGAGCTGTTTTTT
CDR3 protein: CSAPTQGGSGELFF
clone size: -
V gene: TRBV20-1
D gene: -
J gene: TRBJ2-2

CDR3 DNA: TGCGCCAGCAGCTGGCTGGGACAACGGAACACTGAAGCTTTCTTT
CDR3 protein: CASSWLGQRNTEAFF
clone size: few
V gene: TRBV5-1
D gene: -
J gene: TRBJ1-1